Listed here are 6 T cell receptor beta chains from one sample, sequenced in a study of post-analysis software for immune sequencing data. Broader study findings: TRBV segments more frequent in patients than in controls numbered several and included TRBV5-6, TRBV5-1 and TRBV20-1.

These receptors' targets are unknown. The TCR beta cDNA libraries carried unique molecular identifiers. TCRdb processed the PCR reads anew with MiXCR; each CDR3 protein has one entry. Of roughly 730,000 distinct CDR3 sequences in the sample, around 27% were seen once. The sample comprised blood. The receptor set was obtained from a girl between 10 and 17 years old with multiple sclerosis.

V is TRBV7-9 and J is TRBJ2-7; D uncertain. V was clipped by 4 bases and J by 1 base, with 11 bases between them. Germline values: CDR1 SEHNR, CDR2 FQNEAQ (reference sequence). The CDR3 length is 14 residues. The CDR3 spells CASSSHVRSYEQYF. The CDR3 DNA reads as TGTGCCAGCAGCTCACACGTCCGTTCCTACGAGCAGTACTTC.

V and J are TRBV20-1 and TRBJ2-1, with a weak D call TRBD1 (6 bases). The V gene lost 4 bases and the J gene lost 2 bases, with 18 bases spanning the gap. This CDR3 region has 16 residues. Germline CDR1 and CDR2: DFQATT and SNEGSKA (reference sequence). CDR3 protein: CSATQLRTAAYNEQFF. DNA of the CDR3: TGCAGTGCTACTCAGCTGCGGACAGCTGCCTACAATGAGCAGTTCTTC.

The V gene is TRBV5-1, the J gene TRBJ2-5; 11 positions match TRBD2. Germline V gives CDR1 SGHRS, CDR2 YFSETQ. The CDR3 consists of 16 residues. V lost 4 bases to trimming and J lost 2 bases; unmatched junction nucleotides: 7. In DNA form, the CDR3 reads TGCGCCAGCAGCAATCGTTTAGCGGGGGGGCAAGAGACCCAGTACTTC. It yields the protein CASSNRLAGGQETQYF.

This clonotype was seen only a few times. This chain links TRBV7-9 with TRBJ2-1; D ambiguous. Trimming took 5 bases from V and 9 from J, leaving 26 bases between them. Germline V gives CDR1 SEHNR, CDR2 FQNEAQ (reference sequence). The CDR3 is 17 residues long. The CDR3 bases are TGTGCCAGCAGCCCGAGGCGACCCCAAAACGAGTTTGGTGAGCAGTTCTTC. It translates to CASSPRRPQNEFGEQFF.

The J gene is TRBJ1-2, the V gene TRBV29-1, with 8 bases fitting TRBD1. After removal of 1 base from V and 3 bases from J, the junction contained 7 bases not matched to a gene. The CDR3 loop spans 15 amino acids. Germline-derived CDR1 and CDR2 are SQVTM and ANQGSEA. The CDR3 DNA sequence: TGCAGCGTTGAAGTCTGGCACAGGGGGGACTATGGCTACACCTTC. This translates into CSVEVWHRGDYGYTF.

The chain couples TRBV3-1 to TRBJ2-7; D unresolved. Germline CDR1 is LGHDT and CDR2 is YNNKEL (reference sequence). The CDR3 contains 14 residues. The V end was cut by 1 base, the J end by 1 base, with 8 bases between. The CDR3 sequence: CASSQALRSYEQYF. CDR3 DNA sequence: TGTGCCAGCAGCCAAGCTCTCCGATCCTACGAGCAGTACTTC.